This T cell receptor beta chain was documented in a study of blood T cell repertoires in COVID-19 (TCRdb year 2020). Looking at the study overall: Samples covering the acute and convalescent phases of COVID-19 were provided by collaborators in the United States, Italy and Spain. The material from the prospective study consisted of cDNA or gDNA derived from T cells, B-cell-depleted T cells, or PBMCs. Subjects who had been exposed to COVID-19, were actively infected with it, or had recovered from it provided the deeply sampled blood TCRbeta repertoires that made up the dataset. The repertoires were made available in a free public database intended to serve as a resource for research on the immune response to SARS-CoV-2. The samples were drawn from the first 160 participants of the ongoing ImmuneRACE study and from 1,254 subjects provided by 6 global collaborators. Sample metadata almost always included a de-identified subject ID, COVID-19 status, age in years and sex. Where available, HLA class I and class II types were taken from metadata supplied by the sample provider and were not determined by assay-based typing.

As to this clone: Its specific antigen is unknown. No per-base quality is available; no much larger clone lies one base away.

What the work shows at the level of the full study, not this receptor alone: How much clinical and demographic metadata was included differed by source and by participant, and the metadata was provided uncurated.

The immunoSEQ Assay, a bias-controlled multiplex PCR, was used to amplify TCRbeta CDR3 regions from genomic DNA. On the authors' methods: The number of nucleated cells in each sample was estimated by amplification of reference gene primers within the assay. To quantify the absolute abundance of each unique TCRbeta CDR3 rearrangement, sequence reads were collapsed and filtered. For each sample, productive Simpson clonality was calculated as the square root of Simpson's diversity index across productive rearrangements. Entries here come from immuneACCESS through TCRdb and include only in-frame sequences with V and J called. Some clones fail to appear in such tables; in the studies checked, an unresolved V gene covers under half of the shortfall, and the cause of the remainder is unknown. Clonal size and the V and J genes are those of that table, whereas D and trimming came from the DNA. This sample holds roughly 20,000 clones; 86% were observed only once. The ten biggest clones cover approximately 11% of the sample.

Collaborating institutions collected whole blood in K2EDTA tubes following their own protocols. For TCRbeta analysis, collaborators shipped samples as frozen whole blood, isolated PBMCs, or DNA extracted from either of those sample types. This sequence was found in a human donor in a cohort sampled during active COVID-19. The specimen was peripheral blood.

The DNA sequence follows: TGTGCCAGCAGCCAATACCCGGGACTAGCATCGATATCCTACAATGAGCAGTTCTTC. It translates as CASSQYPGLASISYNEQFF. The rearranged segments are TRBV3-1 (or the pseudogene TRBV3-2) and TRBJ2-1, with TRBD2 identical over 9 junction bases. Trimming removed 2 bases from V and 1 base from J; the gene matches leave 12 bases unexplained. The CDR3 holds 19 amino acids from the cysteine to the phenylalanine. The retained sequence is limited to the CDR3, 57 bases, with the frame set at the first base. From the germline V gene (reference sequence), CDR1 is LGHDT and CDR2 is YNNKEL.